The 29 T cell receptor beta chains presented below share a single source sample, sequenced in a study of blood T cell repertoires in COVID-19 (dated by TCRdb to 2018 to 2020). Libraries were made using the immunoSEQ multiplex PCR assay. Imported from immuneACCESS, the table was reduced by TCRdb to in-frame sequences with V and J called. These copies leave out some clones; in studies compared against another copy, an unresolved V gene accounts for under half, and the cause of the remainder is not known. The sample table records some 140,000 clones; more than 80% of these occur just once. The ten largest account for over 0.45% of the sample. Sequencing was performed on peripheral blood. These receptors came from a man aged 45 to 65 with acute or convalescent COVID-19.

The chain recombines TRBV18 with TRBJ1-1; no clear D gene. Deletions cut 2 bases from V and 0 bases from J, with 10 bases between. The CDR3 consists of 15 residues. Germline V gene sequence: CDR1 KGHSH, CDR2 LQKENI. CDR3 protein: CASSPNSGMNTEAFF. CDR3 DNA: TGTGCCAGCTCACCAAATAGCGGGATGAACACTGAAGCTTTCTTT. The whole variable domain, remainder taken from reference TRBV18 and TRBJ1-1, is NAGVMQNPRHLVRRRGQEARLRCSPMKGHSHVYWYRQLPEEGLKFMVYLQKENIIDESGMPKERFSAEFPKEGPSILRIQQVVRGDSAAYFCASSPNSGMNTEAFFGQGTRLTVV.

This chain joins TRBV5-1 and TRBJ1-1; D might be TRBD1 (6 bases). The CDR3 consists of 14 residues. Germline-derived CDR1 and CDR2 are SGHRS and YFSETQ. V was shortened by 2 bases and J by 3 bases, with 11 bases between the two germline ends. Here the CDR3 reads CASSLQGRDTEAFF. The DNA of the CDR3 is TGCGCCAGCAGCTTACAGGGTAGAGACACTGAAGCTTTCTTT. Drawing the rest from reference TRBV5-1 and TRBJ1-1, the complete variable domain is KAGVTQTPRYLIKTRGQQVTLSCSPISGHRSVSWYQQTPGQGLQFLFEYFSETQRNKGNFPGRFSGRQFSNSRSEMNVSTLELGDSALYLCASSLQGRDTEAFFGQGTRLTVV.

The chain uses TRBV21-1 and TRBJ1-1; the table calls TRBD1, which could not be checked here. TRBV21-1 is termed a pseudogene. CDR3 length: 17 amino acids. CDR3 coding DNA: TGTGCCAGCAGGACAGGGGGCGAGCGCCCGATGAACACTGAAGCTTTCTTT. It is translated as CASRTGGERPMNTEAFF.

This sequence joins TRBV5-6 and TRBJ1-3, with 7 bases matching TRBD1. V was pared by 4 bases and J by 2 bases, with 9 bases of the junction left unmatched. Germline assignment: CDR1 SGHDT and CDR2 YYEEEE. The CDR3 consists of 16 residues. CDR3 protein: CASSLLDRDAGNTIYF. CDR3 nucleotide sequence: TGTGCCAGCAGCCTCCTCGACAGGGATGCTGGAAACACCATATATTTT.

The V and J genes are TRBV6-5 and TRBJ2-3; 9 positions match TRBD2. J gave up 1 base and V 9 bases, and 5 bases lay outside the gene matches. This CDR3 is 14 amino acids long. The V gene's germline CDR1 is MNHEY and CDR2 SVGAGI. CDR3 sequence (DNA): TGTGCCAGTCTAGCGGGACCAGGCACAGATACGCAGTATTTT. Translation gives CASLAGPGTDTQYF.

This chain links TRBV6-5 with TRBJ1-2; D is unclear. The CDR3 spans 15 residues. In germline, CDR1 is MNHEY, CDR2 SVGAGI. V was clipped by 3 bases and J by 7 bases, with 18 bases between them. CDR3 sequence: CASSYIGGSHRGYTF. As DNA, the CDR3 is TGTGCCAGCAGTTATATAGGAGGGAGCCATCGTGGCTACACCTTC.

V and J are TRBV27 and TRBJ1-6; weak D call: TRBD1 (6 bases). This CDR3 contains 17 residues. Trimming removed 3 bases at V and 7 bases at J, with 19 bases between. CDR1 and CDR2 (germline): MNHEY, SMNVEV (reference sequence). CDR3 DNA: TGTGCCAGCAGTTTCCTGGGGGGCGGGGGATTAAATTCACCCCTCCACTTT. It translates to CASSFLGGGGLNSPLHF.

The rearrangement links TRBV3-1 (or the pseudogene TRBV3-2) to TRBJ1-5, with 7 bases fitting TRBD1. The germline gives CDR1 LGHDT, CDR2 YNNKEL (reference sequence). This CDR3 comprises 14 residues. The ends lost 0 bases at V and 4 bases at J; junction bases unmatched: 0. Here the CDR3 reads CASSQDRGNQPQHF. Here the CDR3 DNA reads TGTGCCAGCAGCCAAGACAGGGGGAATCAGCCCCAGCATTTT.

This clone occurred once. The chain has TRBV7-9 and TRBJ2-7, with no clear D. Trimming stripped 3 bases from V and 2 bases from J, with 5 bases between. Germline values: CDR1 SEHNR, CDR2 FQNEAQ (reference sequence). This CDR3 has 12 residues. The chain's CDR3 is CASSFTPYEQYF. The CDR3 DNA reads as TGTGCCAGCAGCTTTACTCCCTACGAGCAGTACTTC. Full variable domain (outside the CDR3, taken from reference TRBV7-9 and TRBJ2-7): DTGVSQNPRHKITKRGQNVTFRCDPISEHNRLYWYRQTLGQGPEFLTYFQNEAQLEKSRLLSDRFSAERPKGSFSTLEIQRTEQGDSAMYLCASSFTPYEQYFGPGTRLTVT.

The V call is TRBV11-1, the J call TRBJ2-7, with 9 positions matching TRBD2. V shed 5 bases and J 5 bases; nucleotides not matched to a gene: 7. CDR1 and CDR2 from the germline V gene are SGHAT and FQDESV (reference sequence). The length of the CDR3 is 14 residues. The CDR3 protein is CASSPGTSLHEQYF. The CDR3 DNA reads TGTGCCAGCAGCCCCGGGACTAGCCTCCACGAGCAGTACTTC.

This chain connects TRBV28 to TRBJ2-7; a weak D match, TRBD2 (6 bases). With 5 bases removed from V and 4 bases from J, the gap between germline ends came to 12 bases. Germline lookup yields CDR1 MDHEN and CDR2 SYDVKM. There are 13 residues in the CDR3. This CDR3 reads CASSPPGGYEQYV. The CDR3 region has the DNA TGTGCCAGCAGTCCCCCCGGGGGATACGAGCAGTACGTC.

The J gene is TRBJ1-5, the V gene TRBV19, with 8 bases lining up with TRBD1. The CDR3 length is 14 residues. The germline gives CDR1 LNHDA, CDR2 SQIVND (reference sequence). V gave up 3 bases and J gave up 2 bases; unmatched junction bases: 0. CDR3 protein: CASSMDRGNQPQHF. The CDR3 coding sequence is TGTGCCAGTAGTATGGACAGGGGCAATCAGCCCCAGCATTTT.

The table lists this clone with a few counts. The chain couples TRBV4-3 to TRBJ1-3, with 8 nucleotides matching TRBD1. Germline lookup yields CDR1 LGHNA and CDR2 YSLEER. The V and J ends lost 3 bases and 2 bases, in that order; junction bases with no gene match: 9. The CDR3 has 17 amino acids. Here the CDR3 DNA reads TGCGCCAGCAGCCAGGCCGGACAGGGAGTCCCTGGAAACACCATATATTTT. It encodes CASSQAGQGVPGNTIYF.

This chain connects TRBV12-3 or TRBV12-4 to TRBJ1-5; no clear D gene. The V and J ends lost 9 bases and 1 base respectively, with 10 bases between them. This CDR3 spans 13 amino acids. Here the CDR3 reads CASQGRSNQPQHF. The DNA of the CDR3 is TGTGCCAGTCAAGGGAGAAGCAATCAGCCCCAGCATTTT.

The gene calls are TRBV28 and TRBJ2-7; D is possibly TRBD1 (6 bases). Trimming took 6 bases from V and 2 from J, leaving 11 bases between them. CDR3 length: 13 amino acids. Per germline, CDR1 MDHEN and CDR2 SYDVKM. This chain's CDR3 is CASSYRATYEQYF. The CDR3 coding sequence is TGTGCCAGCAGCTACAGGGCCACCTACGAGCAGTACTTC. Full variable domain (missing parts from reference TRBV28 and TRBJ2-7): DVKVTQSSRYLVKRTGEKVFLECVQDMDHENMFWYRQDPGLGLRLIYFSYDVKMKEKGDIPEGYSVSREKKERFSLILESASTNQTSMYLCASSYRATYEQYFGPGTRLTVT.

This clone is a singleton in its sample. The chain has TRBV10-2 and TRBJ2-2; 7 bases match TRBD2. The junction had 15 bases not matched to a gene; V was cut back by 4 bases and J by 7 bases. CDR1 is WSHSY and CDR2 is SAAADI in the germline V gene. CDR3 length: 17 residues. CDR3 amino acids: CASSGVAQRDSFGELFF. The CDR3, as DNA: TGCGCCAGCAGTGGCGTCGCCCAGCGGGATTCCTTCGGGGAGCTGTTTTTT.

The count of this clone is one. The chain is built from TRBV4-1 and TRBJ2-5; 9 positions match TRBD2. V was clipped by 4 bases and J by 2 bases; unmatched bases: 11. CDR1 and CDR2 from the germline V gene are MGHRA and YSYEKL. There are 17 residues in the CDR3. The CDR3 region has the DNA TGCGCCAGCAGCCGCCGATTAAGCGGGGGGCTACAAGAGACCCAGTACTTC. It encodes CASSRRLSGGLQETQYF.

This chain uses TRBV10-3 with TRBJ2-2; no definite D call. The CDR3 covers 13 residues. V lost 6 bases and J 1 base, leaving 6 bases between the germline ends. The germline V gene has CDR1 ENHRY and CDR2 SYGVKD. The CDR3 loop is CAIRAENTGELFF. The CDR3 region has the DNA TGTGCCATCAGGGCAGAGAACACCGGGGAGCTGTTTTTT.

The V gene is TRBV11-2, the J gene TRBJ2-1; TRBD2 might be the D (5 bases). Germline CDR1 and CDR2: SGHAT and FQNNGV. This CDR3 contains 16 residues. Trimming left V 6 bases short and J 0 bases short, with 15 bases between. For the CDR3, the DNA is TGTGCCAGCAGACCCTATAGCGCAAGCTCCTACAATGAGCAGTTCTTC. This translates into CASRPYSASSYNEQFF.

The V call is TRBV10-3, the J call TRBJ1-2, with 8 bases lining up with TRBD1. V lost 4 bases and J lost 8; bases outside the gene matches: 18. Germline assignment: CDR1 ENHRY and CDR2 SYGVKD. The CDR3 spans 17 residues. Here the CDR3 DNA reads TGTGCCATCAGTGCTCGAGGGCCTGGTGGACAGGGTAAGGGCTACACCTTC. Its translation: CAISARGPGGQGKGYTF.

This chain connects TRBV7-8 to TRBJ2-1; the D gene is possibly TRBD2 (7 bases). V lost 2 bases, J lost 8 bases, and 22 bases lay in between. The CDR3 length is 17 residues. The germline V gene has CDR1 SGHVS and CDR2 FQNEAQ. CDR3 nucleotide sequence: TGTGCCAGCAGCTTACTGGGGGGGCCGGCCAATGTTCATGAGCAGTTCTTC. It specifies CASSLLGGPANVHEQFF. Based on the CDR3 plus reference TRBV7-8 and TRBJ2-1, the full variable domain is GAGVSQSPRYKVAKRGQDVALRCDPISGHVSLFWYQQALGQGPEFLTYFQNEAQLDKSGLPSDRFFAERPEGSVSTLKIQRTQQEDSAVYLCASSLLGGPANVHEQFFGPGTRLTVL.

The chain combines TRBV28 with TRBJ1-5; D possibly corresponds to TRBD1 (6 bases). The CDR3 runs 12 residues. CDR1 is MDHEN, CDR2 SYDVKM, per germline. The CDR3 protein is CATDSPYQPQHF. The CDR3 DNA reads TGTGCTACGGACAGCCCTTATCAGCCCCAGCATTTT.

The chain carries TRBV9 and TRBJ2-1; D is perhaps TRBD2 (5 bases). Trimming cost V 0 bases and J 0 bases, with 19 bases left between them. The CDR3 totals 19 residues. CDR1 is SGDLS, CDR2 YYNGEE, per germline. The CDR3 region has the DNA TGTGCCAGCAGCGTAGAGTGGAGAGTAGCGTATAGCTCCTACAATGAGCAGTTCTTC. Its protein product is CASSVEWRVAYSSYNEQFF.

Regarding this clone: The same CDR3 arises from other DNA sequences in this sample as well. The V gene is TRBV7-2, the J gene TRBJ1-5; D call uncertain. V shed 2 bases and J shed 2 bases, with 7 bases lying between them. The CDR3 totals 14 residues. The germline V gene has CDR1 SGHTA and CDR2 FQGNSA. The CDR3 loop reads CASSLSTGNQPQHF. In DNA, the CDR3 is TGTGCCAGCAGCTTATCGACTGGCAATCAGCCCCAGCATTTT.

This chain joins TRBV10-1 and TRBJ2-3, with a weak D call TRBD2 (5 bases). This CDR3 is 15 amino acids long. From germline, CDR1 is WNHNN and CDR2 SYGVQD (reference sequence). Trimming removed 0 bases at V and 3 bases at J, with 10 bases between. CDR3 coding DNA: TGCGCCAGCAGTGAGTCGGCCCCGGGAACAGATACGCAGTATTTT. Protein: CASSESAPGTDTQYF.

V usage is TRBV27 and J usage is TRBJ2-7; no clear D gene. The germline V gene encodes CDR1 MNHEY and CDR2 SMNVEV (reference sequence). The CDR3 extends over 14 amino acids. V lost 3 bases to trimming and J lost 0 bases, with 9 bases between them. The CDR3 loop reads CASSFGLDSYEQYF. DNA of the CDR3: TGTGCCAGCAGTTTCGGTCTTGACTCCTACGAGCAGTACTTC.

The chain combines TRBV6-6 with TRBJ1-4; TRBD1 is a possible D gene (6 bases). The CDR3 runs to 14 residues. Germline CDR1 MNHNY, CDR2 SVGAGI (reference sequence). V lost 6 bases, J lost 4 bases, and 12 bases lay in between. The CDR3 loop is CASRTTGSNEKLFF. The CDR3 coding sequence is TGTGCCAGCAGAACGACAGGCAGTAATGAAAAACTGTTTTTT.

This clone was recorded only once. The chain carries TRBV18 and TRBJ2-7; 12 bases fit TRBD1. Looked up from germline, CDR1 is KGHSH and CDR2 is LQKENI. CDR3 size: 16 residues. Trimming took 3 bases from V and 6 from J; bases not matched to a gene: 9. This CDR3 is CASSPRAGTGGVEQYF. The CDR3 DNA sequence: TGTGCCAGCTCACCGAGAGCCGGGACAGGGGGCGTCGAGCAGTACTTC.

Here the CDR3 reads CASSYSPSWATKTGEAFF. The CDR3, as DNA: TGTGCCAGCAGTTACTCGCCGTCTTGGGCGACAAAAACTGGGGAAGCTTTCTTT. This chain joins TRBV6-2 or TRBV6-3 and TRBJ1-1; D remains ambiguous. V was clipped by 0 bases and J by 8 bases, with 25 bases between them. The CDR3 has 18 amino acids. In germline, CDR1 is MNHEY, CDR2 SVGEGT.